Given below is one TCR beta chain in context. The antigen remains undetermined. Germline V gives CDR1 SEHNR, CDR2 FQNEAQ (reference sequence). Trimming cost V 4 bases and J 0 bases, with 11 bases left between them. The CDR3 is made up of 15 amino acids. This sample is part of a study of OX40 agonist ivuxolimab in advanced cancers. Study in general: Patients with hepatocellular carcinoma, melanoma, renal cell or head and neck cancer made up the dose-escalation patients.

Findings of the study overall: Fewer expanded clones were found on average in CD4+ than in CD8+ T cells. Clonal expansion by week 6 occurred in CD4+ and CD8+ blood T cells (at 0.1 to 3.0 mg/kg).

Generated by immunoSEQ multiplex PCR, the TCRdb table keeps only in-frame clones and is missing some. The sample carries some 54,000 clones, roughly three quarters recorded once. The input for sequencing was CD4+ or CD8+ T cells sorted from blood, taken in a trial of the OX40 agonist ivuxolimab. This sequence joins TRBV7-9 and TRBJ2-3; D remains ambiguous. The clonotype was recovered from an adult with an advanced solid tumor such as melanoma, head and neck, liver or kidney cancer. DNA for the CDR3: TGTGCCAGCAGCTCCCGTACTACTAGCACAGATACGCAGTATTTT. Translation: CASSSRTTSTDTQYF.